This T cell receptor (beta chain) emerged from a study of blood T cell repertoires in COVID-19. This clone was seen once. TCRdb's copy holds only in-frame clones and misses some; the assay was immunoSEQ multiplex PCR. The sample holds some 26,000 clones, about 88% seen once. Sequencing was done on a sample of peripheral blood. This receptor was taken from a woman in her fifties or sixties with active COVID-19.

CDR3 sequence: CASSVSEVSTEAFF. Here the CDR3 DNA reads TGTGCCAGCAGCGTATCGGAGGTCAGCACTGAAGCTTTCTTT. The chain is built from TRBV9 and TRBJ1-1; D not resolved. Germline CDR1 and CDR2: SGDLS and YYNGEE. This CDR3 contains 14 residues. The V gene lost 1 base and the J gene lost 4 bases, with 11 bases spanning the gap. Drawing the rest from reference TRBV9 and TRBJ1-1, the complete variable domain is DSGVTQTPKHLITATGQRVTLRCSPRSGDLSVYWYQQSLDQGLQFLIQYYNGEERAKGNILERFSAQQFPDLHSELNLSSLELGDSALYFCASSVSEVSTEAFFGQGTRLTVV.